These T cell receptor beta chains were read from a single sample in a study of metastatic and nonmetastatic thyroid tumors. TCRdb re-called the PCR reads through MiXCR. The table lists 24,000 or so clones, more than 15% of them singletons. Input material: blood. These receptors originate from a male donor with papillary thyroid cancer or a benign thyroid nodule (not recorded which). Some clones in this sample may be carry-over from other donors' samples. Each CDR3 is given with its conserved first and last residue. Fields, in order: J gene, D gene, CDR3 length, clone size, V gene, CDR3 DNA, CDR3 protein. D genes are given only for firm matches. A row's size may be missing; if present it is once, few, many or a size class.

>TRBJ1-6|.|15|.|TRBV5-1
TGCGCCAGCAGCTTGGGGTCGTCCTATAATTCACCCCTCCACTTT
CASSLGSSYNSPLHF
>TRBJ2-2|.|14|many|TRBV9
TGTGCCAGCAGCGAAGACTGGGACACCGGGGAGCTGTTTTTT
CASSEDWDTGELFF
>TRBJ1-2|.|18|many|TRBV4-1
TGCGCCAGCAGCCAAGCCCTTAAGGGGGGGCCAACTAACTATGGCTACACCTTC
CASSQALKGGPTNYGYTF
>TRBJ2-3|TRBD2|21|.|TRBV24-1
TGTGCCACCAGTGACTCAACACAGGGACTAGCGGGAGGGCCTTTTGCAGATACGCAGTATTTT
CATSDSTQGLAGGPFADTQYF
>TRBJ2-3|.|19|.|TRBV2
TGTGCCAGCAGTGTGGGGCCCCCTCATCAGCAGGGGATCACAGATACGCAGTATTTT
CASSVGPPHQQGITDTQYF
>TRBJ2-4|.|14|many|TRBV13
TGTGCCAGCAGTTCAGGGGTAGCCAAAAACATTCAGTACTTC
CASSSGVAKNIQYF
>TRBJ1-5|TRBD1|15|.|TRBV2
TGTGCCAGCAGTGAGGGGGGACAGGGAAATCAGCCCCAGCATTTT
CASSEGGQGNQPQHF
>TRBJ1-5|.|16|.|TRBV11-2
TGTGCCAGCAGCGTCTCTGACGGGCGGCTAAATCAGCCCCAGCATTTT
CASSVSDGRLNQPQHF
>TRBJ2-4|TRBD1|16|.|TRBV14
TGTGCCAGCAGCAAGGGACAGGGTGCGTCCAAAAACATTCAGTACTTC
CASSKGQGASKNIQYF
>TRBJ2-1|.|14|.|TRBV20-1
TGCAGTGCCCGAGGGCGGGTCAGGGGCGATGAGCAGTTCTTC
CSARGRVRGDEQFF
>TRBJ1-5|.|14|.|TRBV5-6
TGTGCCAGCAGCTTTGGGTCCAGCAATCAGCCCCAGCATTTT
CASSFGSSNQPQHF
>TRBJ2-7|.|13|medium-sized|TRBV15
TGTGCCACCAGCAGGTCGGAGGGCTACGAGCAGTACTTC
CATSRSEGYEQYF
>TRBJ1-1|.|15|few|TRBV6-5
TGTGCCAGCAGTTACTCAATGACAGGTAGGAACGGAGCTTTCTTT
CASSYSMTGRNGAFF
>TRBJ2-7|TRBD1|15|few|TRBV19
TGTGCCAGTAGTCCGACAGGGGGCCCCACCTACGAGCAGTACTTC
CASSPTGGPTYEQYF
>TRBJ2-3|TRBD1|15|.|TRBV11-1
TGTGCCAGCAGCACTACAGGGGGCGAAACAGATACGCAGTATTTT
CASSTTGGETDTQYF
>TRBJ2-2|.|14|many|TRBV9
TGTGCCAGCAGCGCCCGGCGGGCCCCCGGGGAGCTGTTTTTT
CASSARRAPGELFF
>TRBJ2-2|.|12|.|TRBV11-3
TGTGCCAGCAGCCGAGGTGGGGGGGAGCTGTTTTTT
CASSRGGGELFF